The 26 T cell receptor beta chains listed next were all sequenced from one sample in a study of siplizumab effects on memory and regulatory T cells. TCRdb's table, derived via immunoSEQ multiplex PCR, lists solely in-frame clones and lacks some. The sample lists approximately 48,000 clones; about 94% were seen once. The specimen was CD8+ T cells sorted from blood. The receptor source for this set is a human donor in good health.

This chain uses TRBV4-2 with TRBJ2-1; D gene ambiguous. V lost 1 base to trimming and J lost 2 bases, with 6 bases between them. Germline CDR1 LGHNA, CDR2 YNFKEQ. This CDR3 region has 14 residues. The CDR3 protein is CASSQGATYNEQFF. The CDR3 DNA is TGTGCCAGCAGCCAAGGGGCAACCTACAATGAGCAGTTCTTC.

The rearrangement uses TRBV9 and TRBJ1-6; D gene unclear. Germline V gene sequence: CDR1 SGDLS, CDR2 YYNGEE. Deletions cut 5 bases from V and 0 bases from J, with 9 bases between. This CDR3 is 15 amino acids long. The CDR3 spells CASSAGSSYNSPLHF. The CDR3 DNA reads as TGTGCCAGCAGTGCGGGGAGCTCCTATAATTCACCCCTCCACTTT.

The V gene is TRBV28, the J gene TRBJ2-2; no clear D. V lost 7 bases to trimming and J lost 0 bases, with 9 bases between them. This CDR3 has 14 amino acids. CDR1 and CDR2 from the germline V gene are MDHEN and SYDVKM. The CDR3 sequence: CASNRVSNTGELFF. For the CDR3, the DNA is TGTGCCAGCAATCGGGTTTCGAACACCGGGGAGCTGTTTTTT.

This chain links TRBV4-1 with TRBJ2-7; 8 bases line up with TRBD2. V shed 0 bases, J shed 4 bases, and the junction held 2 bases outside the gene matches. The CDR3 extends over 14 amino acids. The germline V gene has CDR1 MGHRA and CDR2 YSYEKL. CDR3 loop: CASSQETGGYEQYF. Written as DNA, the CDR3 is TGCGCCAGCAGCCAAGAGACGGGAGGGTACGAGCAGTACTTC.

This chain joins TRBV28 and TRBJ1-1; D might be TRBD1 (5 bases). The CDR3 loop spans 15 amino acids. V was trimmed by 5 bases and J by 1 base, leaving 14 bases between them. Germline V gene data show CDR1 as MDHEN and CDR2 as SYDVKM. CDR3: CASSLPGTTNTEAFF. CDR3 sequence (DNA): TGTGCCAGCAGTCTACCAGGGACCACGAACACTGAAGCTTTCTTT.

This chain joins TRBV19 and TRBJ2-7, with D perhaps matching TRBD1 or TRBD2 (6 bases each). Germline V gene data show CDR1 as LNHDA and CDR2 as SQIVND (reference sequence). The CDR3 is 14 residues long. Deletions cut 5 bases from V and 5 bases from J, with 16 bases between. CDR3 residues: CASSLGGSTHEQYF. The CDR3 DNA follows: TGTGCCAGTAGTTTAGGGGGGTCGACCCACGAGCAGTACTTC.

This chain connects TRBV27 to TRBJ2-7; 7 nucleotides align to TRBD1. The V and J ends lost 7 bases and 4 bases, in that order; junction bases with no gene match: 10. Germline loops: CDR1 MNHEY, CDR2 SMNVEV (reference sequence). CDR3 length: 14 residues. The CDR3 bases are TGTGCCAGCATGCGTCACCAACAGGGGTACGAGCAGTACTTC. It yields the protein CASMRHQQGYEQYF.

V usage is TRBV1 and J usage is TRBJ1-1. TRBV1 is a pseudogene. The CDR3 contains 11 residues. The DNA of the CDR3 is TGCACCAGCAGCCTCGGGACTGAAGCTTTCTTT. Its protein product is CTSSLGTEAFF.

The chain uses TRBV10-3 and TRBJ2-7; 8 bases map to TRBD1. From germline, CDR1 is ENHRY and CDR2 SYGVKD. The V and J ends lost 8 bases and 2 bases, in that order; junction bases with no gene match: 8. The CDR3 consists of 14 residues. The CDR3 region has the DNA TGTGCCATCGCCACCGGGACAGGCACCTACGAGCAGTACTTC. The encoded protein is CAIATGTGTYEQYF.

The J gene is TRBJ2-7, the V gene TRBV19; possibly TRBD1 for D (6 bases). Trimming pared 2 bases from V and 7 bases from J, leaving 18 bases between. The CDR3 sequence is 15 residues long. Germline assignment: CDR1 LNHDA and CDR2 SQIVND (reference sequence). The CDR3 loop reads CASSITTGVRMEQYF. CDR3 in DNA: TGTGCCAGTAGTATAACGACAGGAGTACGGATGGAGCAGTACTTC. The full variable domain, its missing parts supplied by reference TRBV19 and TRBJ2-7, is DGGITQSPKYLFRKEGQNVTLSCEQNLNHDAMYWYRQDPGQGLRLIYYSQIVNDFQKGDIAEGYSVSREKKESFPLTVTSAQKNPTAFYLCASSITTGVRMEQYFGPGTRLTVT.

The CDR3 spells CASSFQSGWREKLFF. In DNA, the CDR3 is TGTGCCAGCAGTTTTCAATCGGGTTGGCGCGAAAAACTGTTTTTT. The rearrangement links TRBV28 to TRBJ1-4, with D unclear. This CDR3 has 15 amino acids. Trimming pared 3 bases from V and 8 bases from J, leaving 16 bases between. CDR1 is MDHEN, CDR2 SYDVKM, per germline.

CDR3 in DNA: TGTGCCAGCAGCTTAGGTGCAGCCCCTAACTATGGCTACACCTTC. Translating it yields CASSLGAAPNYGYTF. This sequence joins TRBV7-9 and TRBJ1-2; D gene uncertain. The CDR3 runs 15 residues. The V gene lost 1 base and the J gene lost 0 bases, with 9 bases spanning the gap. Germline CDR1 SEHNR, CDR2 FQNEAQ (reference sequence).

This clone was seen once. The chain links TRBV5-4 to TRBJ1-2; no definite D call. The CDR3 is 14 amino acids. The germline V gene has CDR1 SGHNT and CDR2 YYREEE (reference sequence). Deletions cut 3 bases from V and 1 base from J, with 10 bases between. The CDR3 sequence is CASSSLEYNYGYTF. In DNA form, the CDR3 reads TGTGCCAGCAGCTCGTTGGAATATAACTATGGCTACACCTTC.

The CDR3 protein is CAIKDRDNQPQHF. The CDR3 DNA is TGTGCCATTAAAGACAGGGACAATCAGCCCCAGCATTTT. The chain has TRBV2 and TRBJ1-5, with TRBD1 matching over 7 bases. The CDR3 is 13 amino acids. J lost 3 bases, V lost 10 bases, and 6 bases had no gene match. Germline CDR1 is SNHLY and CDR2 is FYNNEI. The entire variable domain, with the rest obtained from reference TRBV2 and TRBJ1-5, is as follows: EPEVTQTPSHQVTQMGQEVILRCVPISNHLYFYWYRQILGQKVEFLVSFYNNEISEKSEIFDDQFSVERPDGSNFTLKIRSTKLEDSAMYFCAIKDRDNQPQHFGDGTRLSIL.

The V gene is TRBV15, the J gene TRBJ2-6, with D perhaps being TRBD1 or TRBD2 (5 bases each). Germline CDR1 reads LNHNV; CDR2 reads YYDKDF (reference sequence). V was cut by 0 bases and J by 2 bases, with 8 bases left in between. The CDR3 is 16 residues long. CDR3 nucleotides: TGTGCCACCAGCAGAGATCGAGGGGCTGGGGCCAACGTCCTGACTTTC. This translates into CATSRDRGAGANVLTF.

V usage is TRBV7-8 and J usage is TRBJ2-1; TRBD2 is a possible D gene (6 bases). The ends were cut back, 2 bases at V and 12 bases at J, with 14 bases in the middle. Germline V gene data show CDR1 as SGHVS and CDR2 as FQNEAQ. This CDR3 has 13 residues. The CDR3 nucleotides are TGTGCCAGCAGCTTACGCCCTGGCGGGGCGCAGTTCTTC. It is translated as CASSLRPGGAQFF.

V and J are TRBV4-1 and TRBJ2-2, with D unresolved. V was clipped by 3 bases and J by 5 bases, with 4 bases between them. Per germline, CDR1 MGHRA and CDR2 YSYEKL. The CDR3 is 12 amino acids. CDR3 protein: CASSHPTGELFF. The CDR3 bases are TGCGCCAGCAGCCATCCAACCGGGGAGCTGTTTTTT.

This clone occurred once. The chain recombines TRBV10-1 with TRBJ2-5; a possible D gene is TRBD1 (7 bases). V was cut by 1 base and J by 3 bases, with 15 bases left in between. The CDR3 totals 16 residues. Germline CDR1 is WNHNN and CDR2 is SYGVQD (reference sequence). CDR3: CASSEWRGQGEETQYF. The CDR3 nucleotides read TGCGCCAGCAGTGAGTGGAGGGGTCAGGGGGAAGAGACCCAGTACTTC.

The rearrangement links TRBV11-2 to TRBJ1-2; D may be TRBD1 (5 bases). Deletions cut 6 bases from V and 4 bases from J, with 27 bases between. Looked up from germline, CDR1 is SGHAT and CDR2 is FQNNGV. The CDR3 totals 18 residues. The CDR3 region has the DNA TGTGCCAGCAGACTACAAATGGGACCGCCCAGGTTTGTCTATGGCTACACCTTC. Translation gives CASRLQMGPPRFVYGYTF.

The chain uses TRBV5-1 and TRBJ2-7; maybe TRBD2 (6 bases). Germline loops: CDR1 SGHRS, CDR2 YFSETQ. The CDR3 totals 16 residues. Trimming left V 2 bases short and J 4 bases short, with 19 bases between. In DNA form, the CDR3 reads TGCGCCAGCAGCTTTGTCAGTTTGGAGCGGGCGTACGAGCAGTACTTC. It translates to CASSFVSLERAYEQYF.

This sequence joins TRBV5-1 and TRBJ2-1, with TRBD2 identical over 7 bases. Germline V CDR1 and CDR2: SGHRS, YFSETQ. Trimming cost V 5 bases and J 6 bases; bases outside gene matches: 17. The CDR3 runs to 17 residues. The CDR3 spells CASSPMKAGDGGNEQFF. CDR3 sequence (DNA): TGCGCCAGCAGTCCGATGAAGGCGGGAGACGGAGGCAATGAGCAGTTCTTC.

This chain uses TRBV28 with TRBJ2-7, with 8 bases that match TRBD1. The V gene's germline CDR1 is MDHEN and CDR2 SYDVKM. The V gene end was trimmed by 10 bases and the J gene end by 1 base; junction bases not matched to a gene: 12. The CDR3 runs to 15 residues. The CDR3 protein is CAILTGTGVSYEQYF. The CDR3 DNA sequence: TGTGCCATCCTGACCGGGACAGGAGTTTCCTACGAGCAGTACTTC.

This sequence joins TRBV4-1 and TRBJ2-7, with D unresolved. The V end lost 1 base, the J end lost 0 bases, and 4 bases lay between the germline ends. This CDR3 region has 13 residues. Germline V gene data show CDR1 as MGHRA and CDR2 as YSYEKL. For the CDR3, the DNA is TGCGCCAGCAGCCAAGGGGTCTCCTACGAGCAGTACTTC. It yields the protein CASSQGVSYEQYF.

J is TRBJ1-5 and V is TRBV19; TRBD1 matches 11 bases. From germline, CDR1 is LNHDA and CDR2 SQIVND (reference sequence). With 5 bases clipped from V and 6 bases from J, the junction kept 6 bases outside the gene matches. The CDR3 sequence is 15 residues long. The CDR3: CASSFGQGAFQPQHF. The CDR3 region has the DNA TGTGCCAGTAGTTTCGGACAGGGGGCTTTTCAGCCCCAGCATTTT. Combining the CDR3 with reference TRBV19 and TRBJ1-5 gives the whole variable domain DGGITQSPKYLFRKEGQNVTLSCEQNLNHDAMYWYRQDPGQGLRLIYYSQIVNDFQKGDIAEGYSVSREKKESFPLTVTSAQKNPTAFYLCASSFGQGAFQPQHFGDGTRLSIL.

CDR3 nucleotide sequence: TGTGCCAGCAGGCGCCCTAGTAACAATGAGCAGTTCTTC. Translating gives CASRRPSNNEQFF. The chain recombines TRBV5-5 with TRBJ2-1; D unclear. V was pared by 5 bases and J by 5 bases, with 11 bases between. Germline CDR1 reads SGHKS; CDR2 reads YYEKEE (reference sequence). The CDR3 length is 13 residues.

The CDR3 DNA follows: TGTGCCAGCAGCTTGGTCCACACTGAAGCTTTCTTT. It encodes CASSLVHTEAFF. The genes are TRBV5-8 and TRBJ1-1; no clear D. Germline-derived CDR1 and CDR2 are SGHTS and YDEGEE. Deletions cut 0 bases from V and 3 bases from J, with 3 bases between. The CDR3 spans 12 residues.